Sequencing of this TCR beta chain was carried out in a study of beta chain features in type 1 diabetes. The authors reverse transcribed all of the isolated RNA, so sequencing captured expressed TCRB transcripts. Method: immunoSEQ multiplex PCR; TCRdb's copy keeps in-frame clones and lacks some. The sample records nearly 350,000 clones, 7% to 9% being singletons. Broader study findings: Type 1 diabetes patients showed a moderate but significant shortening of TCRB CDR3s in all four CD4+ subsets. A cDNA-based sequencing approach could over-represent cells with high TCR expression. Type 1 diabetes patients had VDJ junctions that carried fewer insertions and more deletions.

This clone was recorded at least ten times. The antigen remains unidentified. J gave up 6 bases and V 7 bases, and 8 bases lay outside the gene matches. Looked up from germline, CDR1 is MNHEY and CDR2 is SVGAGI. CDR3 length equals 15 residues. The source material was central memory CD4+ T cells from blood. The TCR sequence derives from a woman between 18 and 29 years old in good health. This chain links TRBV6-5 with TRBJ1-4; 10 bases map to TRBD1. CDR3 protein: CASNTLGTGDEKLFF. In DNA, the CDR3 is TGTGCCAGCAACACTCTTGGGACAGGGGATGAAAAACTGTTTTTT.